This T cell receptor beta chain was observed in a study of immune evolution from preneoplasia to lung adenocarcinoma. Study summary: HLA loss of heterozygosity: about 7% AIS, about 15% MIA, 30% to 35% ADC, none AAH.

Whole-study results and caveats: Highest clonality occurred in KRAS-mutant, not EGFR-mutant or double wild-type, nodules.

A word on this clone: No antigen is known for it.

Between the mid-2010s and the late 2010s, patients underwent resection in Japan or China. Two lung cancer pathologists independently confirmed each histologic diagnosis. Clones were sequenced by immunoSEQ multiplex PCR, and TCRdb holds only the in-frame ones, with some missing. The data hold about 3,900 clones, with around nine tenths observed a single time. The germline CDR1 and CDR2 sequences are LNHDA and SQIVND (reference sequence). The CDR3 runs 14 residues. Trimming stripped 7 bases from V and 4 bases from J, with 13 bases between. This chain uses TRBV19 with TRBJ2-2; tentative D call: TRBD1 (5 bases). Sequencing input: FFPE minimally invasive lung adenocarcinoma tissue. The receptor comes from a donor at least 70 years old with lung adenocarcinoma. The CDR3 loop reads CASKRTTGTGELFF. The CDR3 nucleotides read TGTGCCAGTAAAAGGACAACCGGCACCGGGGAGCTGTTTTTT.